These 14 T cell receptor beta chains originate from one sample sequenced in a study of OX40 agonist ivuxolimab in advanced cancers. Some clones are missing from TCRdb's copy, which holds only in-frame ones; the method was immunoSEQ multiplex PCR. The table includes roughly 51,000 clones, over 75% detected once. The specimen was CD4+ or CD8+ T cells sorted from blood, collected in a trial of the OX40 agonist ivuxolimab. These receptors all come from an adult with an advanced solid tumor such as melanoma, head and neck, liver or kidney cancer.

V is TRBV6-1 and J is TRBJ2-7; D uncertain. Trimming pared 7 bases from V and 0 bases from J, leaving 16 bases between. The CDR3 totals 15 residues. Germline V gene sequence: CDR1 MNHNS, CDR2 SASEGT. The CDR3 loop is CASIRSSPSSYEQYF. DNA of the CDR3: TGTGCCAGCATTAGGAGCAGTCCGAGCTCCTACGAGCAGTACTTC.

To note about this clone: The sample contains more than one DNA sequence encoding this CDR3. CDR3 sequence (DNA): TGTGCCAGCTCACCTGACGGGCCCAATCAGCCCCAGCATTTT. This translates into CASSPDGPNQPQHF. The rearrangement uses TRBV18 and TRBJ1-5; D uncertain. Germline V lookup: CDR1 KGHSH, CDR2 LQKENI. CDR3 size: 14 residues. V was cut by 3 bases and J by 3 bases, with 9 bases left in between.

The rearrangement links TRBV5-1 to TRBJ2-7; D is ambiguous. The CDR3 covers 14 residues. The germline V gene has CDR1 SGHRS and CDR2 YFSETQ. V was shortened by 0 bases and J by 5 bases, with 12 bases between the two germline ends. Here the CDR3 reads CASSLATTGDEQYF. In nucleotides, the CDR3 is TGCGCCAGCAGCTTGGCTACCACCGGAGACGAGCAGTACTTC. Based on the CDR3 plus reference TRBV5-1 and TRBJ2-7, the full variable domain is KAGVTQTPRYLIKTRGQQVTLSCSPISGHRSVSWYQQTPGQGLQFLFEYFSETQRNKGNFPGRFSGRQFSNSRSEMNVSTLELGDSALYLCASSLATTGDEQYFGPGTRLTVT.

This chain links TRBV5-1 with TRBJ2-3; 8 bases agree with TRBD1. The CDR3 has 15 amino acids. Germline trimming cut 2 bases from V and 0 bases from J; bases unmatched to any gene: 2. CDR1 is SGHRS and CDR2 is YFSETQ in the germline V gene. The CDR3 is CASSFTGGSTDTQYF. The CDR3 DNA reads as TGCGCCAGCAGCTTTACAGGGGGTAGCACAGATACGCAGTATTTT.

The rearrangement joins TRBV28 to TRBJ2-1, with D uncertain. The CDR3 consists of 15 residues. Trimming took off 0 bases at V and 0 bases at J, with 6 bases between the two ends. The germline V gene encodes CDR1 MDHEN and CDR2 SYDVKM. CDR3 nucleotide sequence: TGTGCCAGCAGTTTATGGGGGAACTCCTACAATGAGCAGTTCTTC. This translates into CASSLWGNSYNEQFF.

As regards this clone: The same CDR3 also results from other DNA sequences found in this sample. J is TRBJ2-2 and V is TRBV18, with D hard to call. Germline CDR1 is KGHSH and CDR2 is LQKENI. The CDR3 extends over 14 amino acids. Trimming left V 3 bases short and J 5 bases short, with 10 bases between. Written as DNA, the CDR3 is TGTGCCAGCTCACCCCCAACGGGTACCGGGGAGCTGTTTTTT. Translation: CASSPPTGTGELFF.

This clone was counted between two and nine times. This sequence joins TRBV13 and TRBJ1-5; a weak D match, TRBD1 (5 bases). With 0 bases removed from V and 7 bases from J, the gap between germline ends came to 10 bases. CDR3 length: 14 amino acids. The germline V gene encodes CDR1 PRHDT and CDR2 FYEKMQ (reference sequence). CDR3 nucleotide sequence: TGTGCCAGCAGCTTAGGCGGAGGGGCCCAGCCCCAGCATTTT. Translation gives CASSLGGGAQPQHF.

This clone showed up just once. The chain recombines TRBV25-1 with TRBJ1-1; 10 nucleotides align to TRBD1. Losses at the gene ends were 6 bases for V and 5 bases for J; bases not matched to a gene: 3. This CDR3 comprises 13 residues. CDR1 is MGHDK and CDR2 is SYGVNS in the germline V gene. As DNA, the CDR3 is TGTGCCAGCAGAGGACAGGGGGAAACTGAAGCTTTCTTT. Protein sequence: CASRGQGETEAFF.

This clone was counted a single time. CDR3 sequence: CASSYSLENTQYF. Here the CDR3 DNA reads TGTGCCAGCAGTTACTCCTTAGAGAATACGCAGTATTTT. This sequence joins TRBV6-6 and TRBJ2-3; D remains unclear. Germline V CDR1 and CDR2: MNHNY, SVGAGI (reference sequence). The ends were cut back, 0 bases at V and 7 bases at J, with 8 bases in the middle. CDR3 length equals 13 residues.

The V and J genes are TRBV7-8 and TRBJ1-2; D unclear. CDR1 is SGHVS, CDR2 FQNEAQ, per germline. The CDR3 covers 14 residues. With 0 bases removed from V and 3 bases from J, the gap between germline ends came to 8 bases. The CDR3 protein is CASSLAGLDYGYTF. The CDR3 DNA reads as TGTGCCAGCAGCTTAGCCGGGTTAGACTATGGCTACACCTTC.

This chain connects TRBV11-1 to TRBJ2-1; 14 bases align to TRBD2. The CDR3 length is 15 residues. Germline CDR1 reads SGHAT; CDR2 reads FQDESV (reference sequence). With 5 bases clipped from V and 7 bases from J, the junction kept 4 bases outside the gene matches. The CDR3 is CASSVGLAGGNEQFF. CDR3 sequence (DNA): TGTGCCAGCAGCGTTGGACTAGCGGGGGGTAATGAGCAGTTCTTC.

The V call is TRBV5-6, the J call TRBJ2-2; 12 nucleotides line up with TRBD2. V trimming: 3 bases; J trimming: 5 bases; junction bases outside the gene matches: 5. The germline gives CDR1 SGHDT, CDR2 YYEEEE. There are 16 residues in the CDR3. The CDR3 DNA reads as TGTGCCAGCAGCTCAGGACTAGCGGGAACGACCGGGGAGCTGTTTTTT. Translation: CASSSGLAGTTGELFF.

This sequence joins TRBV11-1 and TRBJ2-7, with 7 nucleotides matching TRBD1. This CDR3 comprises 13 residues. J lost 8 bases, V lost 5 bases, and 9 bases had no gene match. Germline assignment: CDR1 SGHAT and CDR2 FQDESV (reference sequence). This chain's CDR3 is CASSAQRQGKQYF. The CDR3 nucleotides are TGTGCCAGCAGCGCTCAAAGACAGGGAAAGCAGTACTTC.

This clone has a single count. The chain employs TRBV5-1 and TRBJ1-1; 9 nucleotides align to TRBD1. Trimming cost V 5 bases and J 4 bases; bases outside gene matches: 3. CDR3 size: 13 residues. CDR1 is SGHRS, CDR2 YFSETQ, per germline. CDR3 coding DNA: TGCGCCAGCAGACAGGGGGCGGTCACTGAAGCTTTCTTT. Translation: CASRQGAVTEAFF. Full variable domain (rest looked up from reference TRBV5-1 and TRBJ1-1): KAGVTQTPRYLIKTRGQQVTLSCSPISGHRSVSWYQQTPGQGLQFLFEYFSETQRNKGNFPGRFSGRQFSNSRSEMNVSTLELGDSALYLCASRQGAVTEAFFGQGTRLTVV.